These T cell receptor beta chains were read from a single sample in a study of CD8 T cells in ankylosing spondylitis. TCRdb processed the 5' RACE reads anew with MiXCR; each CDR3 protein has one entry. Of around 540,000 distinct CDR3 sequences in the sample, roughly 13% were seen once. The sequencing input was blood, either unsorted or a sorted T cell fraction (not recorded which). Receptor source: a male donor with ankylosing spondylitis. CDR3s include the opening cysteine and the closing phenylalanine or tryptophan. The D gene is left open where the match is weak. Size is stated for part of the rows, as once, few or many counts, or as a class when the clone is expanded.

d_gene,abundance,j_gene,v_gene,CDR3aa,CDR3nt
TRBD2,few,TRBJ2-1,TRBV24-1,CATRSTSGFNEQFF,TGTGCCACCAGATCTACTAGCGGTTTCAATGAGCAGTTCTTC
NA,NA,TRBJ1-4,TRBV11-2,CASSLRQSSREKLFF,TGTGCCAGCAGCCTAAGACAGTCAAGTAGGGAAAAACTGTTTTTT
NA,few,TRBJ2-1,TRBV18,CASSSLLGGAYNEQFF,TGTGCCAGCTCATCTCTCCTTGGCGGGGCCTACAATGAGCAGTTCTTC
NA,NA,TRBJ2-1,TRBV20-1,CSASRTYNEQFF,TGCAGTGCTAGTCGGACCTACAATGAGCAGTTCTTC
NA,few,TRBJ1-5,TRBV19,CASSLNAGGNQPQHF,TGTGCCAGTAGTCTAAACGCAGGGGGCAATCAGCCCCAGCATTTT
TRBD2,many,TRBJ2-3,TRBV20-1,CSAGSAGVTDTQYF,TGCAGTGCTGGATCAGCGGGGGTCACAGATACGCAGTATTTT
TRBD1,NA,TRBJ2-2,TRBV4-2,CASSQRQGAGELFF,TGTGCCAGCAGCCAAAGACAGGGGGCCGGGGAGCTGTTTTTT
TRBD2,NA,TRBJ2-5,TRBV3-1,CASSHLSGSAVETQYF,TGTGCCAGCAGCCACCTTAGCGGGAGCGCTGTTGAGACCCAGTACTTC
NA,NA,TRBJ2-5,TRBV5-1,CTSSPGLQPPETQYF,TGCACCAGCAGCCCCGGACTACAGCCCCCAGAGACCCAGTACTTC
TRBD1,NA,TRBJ1-4,TRBV14,CASSLFTTGTRNEKLFF,TGTGCCAGCAGCCTTTTCACGACAGGGACCCGAAATGAAAAACTGTTTTTT
NA,few,TRBJ1-2,TRBV20-1,CSARDNRGTPGYTF,TGCAGTGCTAGAGATAATAGGGGCACCCCTGGCTACACCTTC
NA,few,TRBJ2-5,TRBV7-2,CASTEQGVHEETQYF,TGTGCCAGTACCGAACAGGGCGTTCATGAGGAGACCCAGTACTTC
NA,NA,TRBJ2-2,TRBV11-2,CASSLDLARQEFTGELFF,TGTGCCAGCAGCTTAGATTTGGCGAGACAAGAATTCACCGGGGAGCTGTTTTTT
NA,NA,TRBJ2-1,TRBV28,CASSPSRQKIANEQFF,TGTGCCAGCAGTCCGAGTAGGCAGAAAATCGCCAATGAGCAGTTCTTC
NA,many,TRBJ2-2,TRBV5-1,CASSFQLQTNTGELFF,TGCGCCAGCAGCTTCCAGTTACAGACGAACACCGGGGAGCTGTTTTTT
TRBD2,NA,TRBJ2-1,TRBV9,CASSVEGVGSGVYNEQFF,TGTGCCAGCAGCGTGGAGGGGGTGGGTAGCGGGGTCTACAATGAGCAGTTCTTC
TRBD1,NA,TRBJ2-1,TRBV5-5,CASSLAGQDAYNEQFF,TGTGCCAGCAGCTTGGCCGGACAGGACGCCTACAATGAGCAGTTCTTC
TRBD1,NA,TRBJ2-2,TRBV3-1,CASNGRALGQGAADTGELFF,TGTGCCAGCAACGGTAGAGCCCTTGGACAGGGGGCGGCGGACACCGGGGAGCTGTTTTTT
TRBD2,few,TRBJ2-5,TRBV20-1,CSVTSGRALETQYF,TGCAGTGTAACTAGCGGGAGGGCCCTCGAGACCCAGTACTTC
NA,few,TRBJ1-1,TRBV20-1,CSALENYGAFF,TGCAGTGCTCTAGAAAATTATGGGGCTTTCTTT
TRBD1,many,TRBJ1-3,TRBV5-1,CASSETGGSSGNTIYF,TGCGCCAGCAGCGAAACAGGGGGAAGCTCTGGAAACACCATATATTTT
TRBD2,NA,TRBJ2-5,TRBV11-2,CASSSVALAGADAQYF,TGTGCCAGCAGCTCCGTCGCCCTAGCGGGAGCTGACGCCCAGTACTTC
TRBD2,many,TRBJ2-2,TRBV6-5,CASSSWTSNTGELFF,TGTGCCAGCAGTTCCTGGACTAGCAACACCGGGGAGCTGTTTTTT
TRBD1,NA,TRBJ1-2,TRBV9,CASSAGQGFNYGYTF,TGTGCCAGCAGCGCAGGACAGGGCTTTAACTATGGCTACACCTTC
NA,NA,TRBJ2-1,TRBV10-1,CASSDMGNEQFF,TGCGCCAGCAGTGATATGGGCAATGAGCAGTTCTTC
TRBD2,few,TRBJ2-5,TRBV6-1,CASLAGGQETQYF,TGTGCCAGCTTGGCGGGAGGGCAAGAGACCCAGTACTTC
TRBD2,few,TRBJ2-1,TRBV14,CASSQEGVVLAGGGNEQFF,TGTGCCAGCAGCCAAGAAGGGGTCGTTCTAGCGGGAGGGGGAAATGAGCAGTTCTTC
TRBD1,few,TRBJ2-5,TRBV20-1,CSVDPGQQETQYF,TGCAGTGTTGACCCGGGACAGCAAGAGACCCAGTACTTC
NA,many,TRBJ2-1,TRBV5-6,CASSLGVGNEQFF,TGTGCCAGCAGCCTGGGGGTGGGGAATGAGCAGTTCTTC
NA,NA,TRBJ1-6,TRBV5-6,CASRLRGDSPLHF,TGTGCCAGCAGGCTAAGGGGGGACTCACCCCTCCACTTT
NA,NA,TRBJ2-1,TRBV20-1,CSARDPGNWQDEQFF,TGCAGTGCTAGAGATCCGGGCAACTGGCAAGATGAGCAGTTCTTC
NA,few,TRBJ2-1,TRBV20-1,CSAREYSMGNRVGEQFF,TGCAGTGCTAGAGAATACTCAATGGGAAACAGGGTGGGTGAGCAGTTCTTC
TRBD2,many,TRBJ2-1,TRBV5-1,CASSFRGSSYNEQFF,TGCGCCAGCAGCTTCCGCGGGAGCTCCTACAATGAGCAGTTCTTC
TRBD2,NA,TRBJ2-3,TRBV3-1,CASSQALAGADTQYF,TGTGCCAGCAGCCAAGCGCTAGCGGGAGCGGATACGCAGTATTTT
NA,NA,TRBJ1-2,TRBV7-8,CASSPSFSTGYTF,TGTGCCAGCAGCCCGTCATTCTCGACTGGCTACACCTTC
TRBD2,NA,TRBJ2-1,TRBV29-1,CSVDRTSGRSYNEQFF,TGCAGCGTTGACCGGACTAGCGGCCGATCCTACAATGAGCAGTTCTTC
NA,once,TRBJ2-7,TRBV7-9,CAEGEGYEQYF,TGTGCGGAGGGGGAGGGCTACGAGCAGTACTTC
NA,NA,TRBJ2-3,TRBV15,CATSRDGTANTDTQYF,TGTGCCACCAGCAGAGACGGGACGGCGAACACAGATACGCAGTATTTT
NA,NA,TRBJ2-7,TRBV20-1,CSARDLVGQDTYEQYF,TGCAGTGCTAGAGATTTGGTGGGGCAGGACACCTACGAGCAGTACTTC
TRBD2,NA,TRBJ2-2,TRBV11-2,CASTRGLAGVGGELFF,TGTGCCAGCACCAGGGGACTAGCGGGAGTTGGCGGGGAGCTGTTTTTT
NA,many,TRBJ2-7,TRBV12-3/TRBV12-4,CASSIGIDDEQYF,TGTGCCAGCAGTATCGGGATCGACGACGAGCAGTACTTC
TRBD2,many,TRBJ2-2,TRBV20-1,CSARLGGGHTGELFF,TGCAGTGCTAGGCTCGGGGGGGGGCATACCGGGGAGCTGTTTTTT
NA,many,TRBJ2-1,TRBV7-9,CASSFNQEQFF,TGTGCCAGCAGCTTCAACCAGGAGCAGTTCTTC
TRBD2,NA,TRBJ2-3,TRBV6-2/TRBV6-3,CASRNSGRNTDTQYF,TGTGCCAGCAGAAATAGCGGGAGGAACACAGATACGCAGTATTTT
TRBD1,NA,TRBJ2-1,TRBV12-5,CASGLETGGPYNEQFF,TGTGCTAGTGGTTTGGAAACAGGGGGCCCCTACAATGAGCAGTTCTTC
NA,NA,TRBJ2-1,TRBV2,CASSELSGNLNEQFF,TGTGCCAGCAGTGAACTGAGCGGTAATCTTAATGAGCAGTTCTTC
NA,few,TRBJ2-2,TRBV5-1,CASSRQVANTGELFF,TGCGCCAGCAGCCGCCAAGTTGCCAACACCGGGGAGCTGTTTTTT
NA,NA,TRBJ2-6,TRBV2,CASSGGISGANVLTF,TGTGCCAGCAGTGGAGGAATCTCTGGGGCCAACGTCCTGACTTTC
NA,few,TRBJ1-5,TRBV24-1,CATSDAGARDNQPQHF,TGTGCCACCAGTGATGCGGGCGCGAGGGACAATCAGCCCCAGCATTTT
TRBD1,few,TRBJ1-2,TRBV14,CASSQDPFGTAF,TGTGCCAGCAGCCAAGACCCCTTCGGGACAGCCTTC
NA,few,TRBJ2-1,TRBV24-1,CATSEHWSQYNEQFF,TGTGCCACCAGTGAGCACTGGTCTCAATACAATGAGCAGTTCTTC
TRBD1,NA,TRBJ2-5,TRBV20-1,CSARPGQPQETQYF,TGCAGTGCTAGGCCGGGACAGCCCCAAGAGACCCAGTACTTC
NA,few,TRBJ2-6,TRBV12-3/TRBV12-4,CASSLDGAGANVLTF,TGTGCCAGCAGTTTAGACGGGGCTGGGGCCAACGTCCTGACTTTC
NA,few,TRBJ1-6,TRBV7-2,CASTLPGGKPLHF,TGTGCCAGCACATTGCCGGGGGGCAAACCCCTCCACTTT
TRBD1,NA,TRBJ1-2,TRBV4-1,CASSHRDRGNYGYTF,TGCGCCAGCAGCCACCGGGACAGGGGGAACTATGGCTACACCTTC